The 7 T cell receptor beta chains presented below share a single source sample, sequenced in a study of cytomegalovirus exposure and HLA in healthy donors. The PCR was carried out with 60 Vbeta primers and 13 Jbeta primers. Libraries were prepared by immunoSEQ multiplex PCR; TCRdb keeps only in-frame clonotypes and omits some of them. The sample table sets out about 50,000 clones. Sequenced: PBMCs. The source of these receptors is a woman between 40 and 50 years old in good health and CMV-seronegative.

The chain couples TRBV5-1 to TRBJ2-3; D is ambiguous. V was clipped by 1 base and J by 4 bases, with 10 bases between them. From germline, CDR1 is SGHRS and CDR2 YFSETQ. This CDR3 contains 14 residues. The DNA of the CDR3 is TGCGCCAGCAGCTTGAGCCATTTGGCAGATACGCAGTATTTT. This encodes CASSLSHLADTQYF.

The chain couples TRBV18 to TRBJ1-2; D is unclear. The CDR3 has 13 amino acids. The germline V gene encodes CDR1 KGHSH and CDR2 LQKENI. V was pared by 3 bases and J by 4 bases, with 9 bases between. The CDR3 reads CASSPGEPYGYTF. Written as DNA, the CDR3 is TGTGCCAGCTCACCGGGCGAACCCTATGGCTACACCTTC.

Here the CDR3 DNA reads TGTGCCAGCAGTGAGGTATCAGGCCAAGGAAACACCATATATTTT. Amino acid sequence: CASSEVSGQGNTIYF. The chain links TRBV6-1 to TRBJ1-3, with D unresolved. The germline CDR1 and CDR2 sequences are MNHNS and SASEGT. Trimming removed 3 bases at V and 4 bases at J, with 13 bases between. This CDR3 is 15 amino acids long.

The J gene is TRBJ1-3, the V gene TRBV7-9, with D unclear. The V and J ends lost 3 bases and 16 bases respectively, with 16 bases between them. The CDR3 spans 12 residues. From germline, CDR1 is SEHNR and CDR2 FQNEAQ (reference sequence). CDR3 in amino acids: CASSLNVGDYYF. As DNA, the CDR3 is TGTGCCAGCAGCTTGAACGTTGGCGACTATTATTTT. Looking up the rest from reference TRBV7-9 and TRBJ1-3 gives the full variable domain: DTGVSQNPRHKITKRGQNVTFRCDPISEHNRLYWYRQTLGQGPEFLTYFQNEAQLEKSRLLSDRFSAERPKGSFSTLEIQRTEQGDSAMYLCASSLNVGDYYFGEGSWLTVV.

This rearrangement joins TRBV6-1 to TRBJ1-2; 11 bases map to TRBD1. This CDR3 spans 14 amino acids. Trimming at V came to 7 bases and at J to 3 bases, leaving 4 bases not matched to a gene. Looked up from germline, CDR1 is MNHNS and CDR2 is SASEGT. CDR3 region: CASTRTGGYYGYTF. CDR3 sequence (DNA): TGTGCCAGCACTCGGACAGGGGGCTACTATGGCTACACCTTC.

Comments on this clone: The sample holds other DNA sequences that translate to the same CDR3. The chain has TRBV7-2 and TRBJ1-1; 9 positions agree with TRBD1. The CDR3 spans 13 residues. V gave up 2 bases and J gave up 7 bases; unmatched junction bases: 2. The germline V gene has CDR1 SGHTA and CDR2 FQGNSA. CDR3: CASSLRQGGEAFF. In nucleotides, the CDR3 is TGTGCCAGCAGCTTACGACAGGGGGGTGAAGCTTTCTTT.

The chain couples TRBV30 to TRBJ2-7, with D unclear. The CDR3 totals 12 residues. V was shortened by 7 bases and J by 0 bases, with 10 bases between the two germline ends. The germline V gene encodes CDR1 GTSNPN and CDR2 SVGIG (reference sequence). DNA for the CDR3: TGTGCCTCCAGTTTGTTCTCCTACGAGCAGTACTTC. It codes for CASSLFSYEQYF.